A selection of T cell receptor beta chains follows, all from one sample in a study of shared clonotypes between healthy human individuals. Profiling relied on immunoSEQ multiplex PCR, and the TCRdb table lists in-frame clones only, not all of them. The sample lists 2 million to 2.5 million clones, under 97% occurring once. Sequenced: naive CD4+ T cells sorted from blood. These receptors were collected from a man between 18 and 29 years old in good health. Both conserved end residues are part of each CDR3. D genes are given only for firm matches. Clone sizes are given selectively: once, few, many, or a class where the clone is expanded.

clone size	V gene	D gene	J gene	CDR3 protein	CDR3 DNA
-	TRBV5-8	-	TRBJ1-1	CASSLRGNTEAFF	TGTGCCAGCAGCTTGCGGGGGAACACTGAAGCTTTCTTT
-	TRBV5-8	TRBD1	TRBJ1-1	CASSPGTAMNTEAFF	TGTGCCAGCAGCCCGGGGACAGCCATGAACACTGAAGCTTTCTTT
-	TRBV18	-	TRBJ1-3	CASSPSGASGNTIYF	TGTGCCAGCTCACCTTCGGGGGCCTCTGGAAACACCATATATTTT
-	TRBV7-9	TRBD1	TRBJ2-5	CASSLGDRAEETQYF	TGTGCCAGCAGCTTAGGGGACAGGGCTGAAGAGACCCAGTACTTC
-	TRBV6-6	TRBD1	TRBJ1-1	CASIKRTGNTEAFF	TGTGCCAGCATCAAACGGACAGGGAACACTGAAGCTTTCTTT
once	TRBV4-1	-	TRBJ1-1	CASSQDVEWVEAFF	TGCGCCAGCAGCCAAGATGTTGAGTGGGTTGAAGCTTTCTTT
-	TRBV29-1	-	TRBJ2-5	CSVEFQQETQYF	TGCAGCGTTGAATTTCAGCAAGAGACCCAGTACTTC
-	TRBV9	-	TRBJ2-1	CASSRRLSNEQFF	TGTGCCAGCAGCCGTCGGCTTTCCAATGAGCAGTTCTTC
-	TRBV5-4	TRBD2	TRBJ2-2	CASSLGGLAGIWGTGELFF	TGTGCCAGCAGCTTAGGGGGACTAGCGGGAATTTGGGGCACCGGGGAGCTGTTTTTT
-	TRBV30	-	TRBJ1-4	CAWSPSPKINEKLFF	TGTGCCTGGAGTCCATCCCCGAAAATTAATGAAAAACTGTTTTTT
few	TRBV7-2	-	TRBJ2-7	CASSLANRAALF	TGTGCCAGCAGCTTAGCGAACCGGGCCGCGCTTTTC
-	TRBV28	-	TRBJ2-7	CASTGGHYEQYF	TGTGCCAGCACCGGGGGGCACTACGAGCAGTACTTC
-	TRBV7-2	-	TRBJ1-1	CASSLDRTSGTEAFF	TGTGCCAGCAGCTTGGACAGAACCTCGGGCACTGAAGCTTTCTTT
-	TRBV5-4	TRBD2	TRBJ2-7	CASSFGGGRPYEQYF	TGTGCCAGCAGCTTCGGGGGGGGCCGGCCCTACGAGCAGTACTTC
few	TRBV30	-	TRBJ2-1	CAWTGGSYNEQFF	TGTGCCTGGACAGGGGGGTCCTACAATGAGCAGTTCTTC
-	TRBV6-1	-	TRBJ2-3	CASSEPGLATTDTQYF	TGTGCCAGCAGTGAACCGGGGTTGGCAACCACAGATACGCAGTATTTT
-	TRBV19	TRBD1	TRBJ1-1	CASSISAGGLRKSFF	TGTGCCAGTAGTATATCCGCAGGGGGCCTGAGGAAGTCTTTCTTT
once	TRBV7-9	TRBD2	TRBJ2-1	CASSPSGGAFDEQFF	TGTGCCAGCAGTCCCAGCGGGGGGGCCTTCGATGAGCAGTTCTTC
once	TRBV9	-	TRBJ2-1	CASSRDRITDEQFF	TGTGCCAGCAGCCGGGATCGGATAACCGATGAGCAGTTCTTC
-	TRBV5-1	TRBD1	TRBJ2-5	CASSSRDRGRETQYF	TGCGCCAGCAGCTCCCGGGACAGGGGTAGAGAGACCCAGTACTTC